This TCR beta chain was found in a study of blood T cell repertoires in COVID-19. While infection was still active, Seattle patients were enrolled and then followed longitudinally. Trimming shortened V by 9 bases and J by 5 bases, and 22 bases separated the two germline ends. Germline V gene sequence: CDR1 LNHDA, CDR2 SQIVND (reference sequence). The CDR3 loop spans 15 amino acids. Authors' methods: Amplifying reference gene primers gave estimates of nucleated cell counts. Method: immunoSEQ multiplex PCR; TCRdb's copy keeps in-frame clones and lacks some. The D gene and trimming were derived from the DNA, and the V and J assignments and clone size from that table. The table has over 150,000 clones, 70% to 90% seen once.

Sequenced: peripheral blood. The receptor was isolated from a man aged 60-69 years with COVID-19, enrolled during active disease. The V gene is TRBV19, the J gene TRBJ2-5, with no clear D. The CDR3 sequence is CASKLTARARETQYF. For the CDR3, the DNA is TGTGCCAGCAAACTTACAGCTCGAGCAAGGGAGACCCAGTACTTC.